The present T cell receptor beta chain was sequenced within a study of yellow fever vaccine responses in identical twins. Study results and caveats: It has been reported that, in twins, the vaccine T cell response seemed partly convergent and partly personalized.

This clonotype was observed a few times. The antigen is not known. The junction departs from the called germline gene at one end, perhaps through a read error. TCRdb passed the RT-PCR reads through MiXCR, listing each CDR3 protein once. The table lists roughly 4,300 distinct CDR3 sequences, almost 85% of them singletons. Looked up from germline, CDR1 is SGHNT and CDR2 is YENEEA. The CDR3 totals 12 residues. V is TRBV11-3 and J is TRBJ2-7; the D gene is possibly TRBD2 (5 bases). The sequencing here drew on T cells from blood (PBMCs), unsorted or a sorted subset (not recorded which), taken before or after yellow fever vaccination (not recorded which). This TCR was sampled from a woman aged 18 to 35 who received the yellow fever vaccine. CDR3 sequence: CASSFSDERLLF. CDR3 bases: TGTGCCAGCAGCTTCTCGGACGAGCGGCTCCTCTTC.